This T cell receptor (beta chain) was identified in a study of T-cell memory formation after mild COVID-19. The germline gives CDR1 GTSNPN, CDR2 SVGIG (reference sequence). Trimming took 2 bases from V and 2 from J; bases not matched to a gene: 4. This CDR3 has 14 amino acids. TCRdb re-analysed the 5' RACE reads in MiXCR, keeping a single row per CDR3 protein. The sample contains roughly 600,000 distinct CDR3 sequences, more than 15% of which appear only once. A few counts support this clonotype. Sequenced input: PBMCs or a T cell subset sorted from them (not recorded which). The chain is built from TRBV30 and TRBJ1-2; TRBD1 matches 8 bases. This TCR came from an adult woman who had mild COVID-19 (a few samples of this study predate the infection). Cell type and time point are not known. In DNA, the CDR3 is TGTGCCTGGAGTATGCGGACAGGGAACTATGGCTACACCTTC. Protein: CAWSMRTGNYGYTF. Looking up the rest from reference TRBV30 and TRBJ1-2 gives the full variable domain: SQTIHQWPATLVQPVGSPLSLECTVEGTSNPNLYWYRQAAGRGLQLLFYSVGIGQISSEVPQNLSASRPQDRQFILSSKKLLLSDSGFYLCAWSMRTGNYGYTFGSGTRLTVV.